The 18 T cell receptor beta chains presented below share a single source sample, sequenced in a study of T cell repertoires in cytomegalovirus infection. These receptors have no known antigen. One entry per CDR3 protein results from TCRdb running MiXCR on the reads. The sample has hundreds of thousands of distinct CDR3 sequences; approximately 32% are singletons. The sequencing here drew on cultured CD8+ T cells from PBMCs, taken from culture after CMV antigen stimulation. These receptor sequences come from a human donor in good health (CMV status not recorded). Some clones in this sample may be carry-over from other donors' samples.

V and J are TRBV12-3 or TRBV12-4 and TRBJ1-4; tentatively, D is TRBD1 (6 bases). CDR3 length: 14 amino acids. The V gene lost 4 bases and the J gene lost 10 bases, with 16 bases spanning the gap. The chain's CDR3 is CASSSGTRTSKLFF. For the CDR3, the DNA is TGTGCCAGCAGTTCCGGGACAAGGACATCAAAACTGTTTTTT.

V is TRBV5-4 and J is TRBJ1-6, with TRBD1 identical over 10 bases. There are 19 residues in the CDR3. The V and J ends lost 1 base and 8 bases, in that order; junction bases with no gene match: 15. Germline V gene data show CDR1 as SGHNT and CDR2 as YYREEE (reference sequence). The CDR3 coding sequence is TGTGCCAGCAGCTTGTTCCGGGACAGGGGAGTATGGGGTTATTCACCCCTCCACTTT. This encodes CASSLFRDRGVWGYSPLHF.

The chain recombines TRBV7-6 with TRBJ2-3, with 7 bases aligning to TRBD2. In germline, CDR1 is SGHVS, CDR2 FNYEAQ. V dropped 8 bases and J dropped 5; count of bases not matched to a gene: 19. CDR3 size: 17 residues. The CDR3 region has the DNA TGTGCCAGCGCATTAGATTTCGGGACTATCCTGGTAGATACGCAGTATTTT. Its translation is CASALDFGTILVDTQYF.

This chain uses TRBV5-5 with TRBJ2-1; 14 bases line up with TRBD2. Unmatched junction bases numbered 9, after V lost 4 bases and J lost 0 bases. The CDR3 length is 19 residues. CDR1 and CDR2 (germline): SGHKS, YYEKEE (reference sequence). The CDR3 loop reads CASSPGLAGVESSYNEQFF. CDR3 DNA sequence: TGTGCCAGCAGCCCGGGACTAGCGGGGGTGGAAAGCTCCTACAATGAGCAGTTCTTC.

This clonotype was counted only a few times. The J gene is TRBJ2-5, the V gene TRBV7-4; 10 nucleotides line up with TRBD2. The CDR3 is 17 amino acids. V shed 5 bases and J 3 bases; nucleotides not matched to a gene: 12. CDR1 and CDR2 from the germline V gene are SGHVT and SQSDAQ. CDR3 nucleotides: TGTGCCAGCAGCCCCCTTGTAGCGGGGGGTAGAAAAGAGACCCAGTACTTC. Its translation: CASSPLVAGGRKETQYF.

The chain carries TRBV27 and TRBJ2-2; 8 nucleotides align to TRBD2. Germline trimming cut 2 bases from V and 3 bases from J; bases unmatched to any gene: 8. The CDR3 runs 17 residues. Germline lookup yields CDR1 MNHEY and CDR2 SMNVEV (reference sequence). In DNA, the CDR3 is TGTGCCAGCAGTTTAGGTGTGCGGGGGGAATACACCGGGGAGCTGTTTTTT. This encodes CASSLGVRGEYTGELFF.

The sample holds one count of this clonotype. The rearrangement uses TRBV9 and TRBJ1-3; D gene ambiguous. V shed 0 bases and J shed 2 bases, with 15 bases lying between them. Germline V gene lookup returns CDR1 SGDLS and CDR2 YYNGEE. The CDR3 is 17 residues long. The CDR3 nucleotides are TGTGCCAGCAGCGTAGTTGACGAGCGCAGCGCTGGAAACACCATATATTTT. Its translation: CASSVVDERSAGNTIYF.

The chain is built from TRBV12-3 or TRBV12-4 and TRBJ2-1; 7 bases match TRBD1. V lost 5 bases and J lost 9; bases outside the gene matches: 4. This CDR3 region has 12 residues. The CDR3 sequence: CASSPGQVEQFF. The CDR3 coding sequence is TGTGCCAGCAGTCCCGGACAGGTTGAGCAGTTCTTC.

The chain links TRBV7-6 to TRBJ2-1; no clear D gene. The CDR3 has 13 residues. The germline V and J ends were trimmed by 2 bases and 6 bases, with 8 bases remaining between them. From germline, CDR1 is SGHVS and CDR2 FNYEAQ. The CDR3 DNA is TGTGCCAGCAGCTTAATTTTGACCAATGAGCAGTTCTTC. Protein: CASSLILTNEQFF.

The chain has TRBV20-1 and TRBJ2-2, with 9 bases lining up with TRBD2. This CDR3 has 16 residues. Germline values: CDR1 DFQATT, CDR2 SNEGSKA (reference sequence). The trim removed 0 bases at V and 0 bases at J, leaving 2 bases unmatched. This CDR3 reads CSARDASGTNTGELFF. In DNA, the CDR3 is TGCAGTGCTAGAGATGCTAGCGGGACGAACACCGGGGAGCTGTTTTTT.

The rearrangement uses TRBV25-1 and TRBJ1-1, with no clear D. Germline V gives CDR1 MGHDK, CDR2 SYGVNS. The CDR3 runs 14 residues. V lost 1 base, J lost 2 bases, and 8 bases lay in between. The CDR3 DNA sequence: TGTGCCAGCAGTGAATCGACATATAACACTGAAGCTTTCTTT. It specifies CASSESTYNTEAFF. Combining the CDR3 with reference TRBV25-1 and TRBJ1-1 gives the whole variable domain EADIYQTPRYLVIGTGKKITLECSQTMGHDKMYWYQQDPGMELHLIHYSYGVNSTEKGDLSSESTVSRIRTEHFPLTLESARPSHTSQYLCASSESTYNTEAFFGQGTRLTVV.

The genes are TRBV20-1 and TRBJ2-7; 7 nucleotides match TRBD1. CDR3 length: 15 residues. The germline CDR1 and CDR2 sequences are DFQATT and SNEGSKA (reference sequence). Trimming at V came to 0 bases and at J to 6 bases, leaving 11 bases not matched to a gene. The CDR3 bases are TGCAGTGCTAGAGATCCAACAGGGGTTTTGTGCGAGCAGTACTTC. It is translated as CSARDPTGVLCEQYF.

This clonotype showed up just a few times. The CDR3 DNA reads TGTGCCAGCGGCCTCAAGGGACAGGGCGATAATTCACCCCTCCACTTT. This codes for CASGLKGQGDNSPLHF. The chain has TRBV7-9 and TRBJ1-6, with 9 bases that match TRBD1. The CDR3 length is 16 residues. CDR1 and CDR2 from the germline V gene are SEHNR and FQNEAQ (reference sequence). The trim removed 8 bases at V and 5 bases at J, leaving 10 bases unmatched.

The chain employs TRBV19 and TRBJ1-5, with D unresolved. V was cut by 3 bases and J by 0 bases, with 9 bases left in between. The germline gives CDR1 LNHDA, CDR2 SQIVND (reference sequence). The CDR3 sequence is 15 residues long. This chain's CDR3 is CASSMAGDSNQPQHF. The DNA of the CDR3 is TGTGCCAGTAGTATGGCCGGGGATAGCAATCAGCCCCAGCATTTT.

The rearrangement joins TRBV29-1 to TRBJ2-3; D is unclear. The CDR3 length is 12 residues. Trimming removed 0 bases from V and 5 bases from J, with 6 bases in between. CDR1 SQVTM and CDR2 ANQGSEA come from the germline V gene. DNA of the CDR3: TGCAGCGTTGAAGATTGGAAAGATACGCAGTATTTT. Protein: CSVEDWKDTQYF.

The chain has TRBV15 and TRBJ2-3, with 10 bases lining up with TRBD2. Germline V CDR1 and CDR2: LNHNV, YYDKDF (reference sequence). CDR3 length: 15 amino acids. V lost 9 bases and J lost 2; bases outside the gene matches: 8. CDR3 DNA sequence: TGTGCCACGGGCGCCGGGACTAGCGCCACAGATACGCAGTATTTT. As protein: CATGAGTSATDTQYF.

This clonotype was observed at least ten times. This sequence joins TRBV28 and TRBJ1-5, with 7 bases aligning to TRBD1. The ends lost 4 bases at V and 1 base at J; junction bases unmatched: 4. This CDR3 is built from 15 residues. Germline V gives CDR1 MDHEN, CDR2 SYDVKM. In nucleotides, the CDR3 is TGTGCCAGCAGTTCGATCAGGGGGAGCAATCAGCCCCAGCATTTT. As protein: CASSSIRGSNQPQHF. The variable domain in full, completed from reference TRBV28 and TRBJ1-5, reads DVKVTQSSRYLVKRTGEKVFLECVQDMDHENMFWYRQDPGLGLRLIYFSYDVKMKEKGDIPEGYSVSREKKERFSLILESASTNQTSMYLCASSSIRGSNQPQHFGDGTRLSIL.

At least ten counts were recorded for this clonotype. V usage is TRBV15 and J usage is TRBJ2-1; 7 nucleotides agree with TRBD1. CDR1 and CDR2 (germline): LNHNV, YYDKDF (reference sequence). V shed 0 bases and J 11 bases; nucleotides not matched to a gene: 4. This CDR3 contains 13 residues. The CDR3 nucleotides are TGTGCCACCAGCAGAGATTTACAGGGGAAGCAGTTCTTC. Its protein is CATSRDLQGKQFF.